Following are 15 T cell receptor beta chains from one sample sequenced in a study of OX40 agonist ivuxolimab in advanced cancers. Profiled with immunoSEQ multiplex PCR; TCRdb holds only in-frame clones, not every one. The sample has about 16,000 clones, 84% seen once; the top ten hold around 72%. Sequenced here: CD4+ or CD8+ T cells sorted from blood, sampled in a trial of the OX40 agonist ivuxolimab. The receptors were sampled from an adult with an advanced solid tumor such as melanoma, head and neck, liver or kidney cancer.

For the CDR3, the DNA is TGTGCCAGCAAGGGACAGAACACCGGGGAGCTGTTTTTT. Protein sequence: CASKGQNTGELFF. The chain links TRBV6-6 to TRBJ2-2, with D possibly TRBD1 on 6 matching bases. In germline, CDR1 is MNHNY, CDR2 SVGAGI (reference sequence). With 7 bases removed from V and 1 base from J, the gap between germline ends came to 7 bases. This CDR3 region has 13 residues.

V gene TRBV7-9 combines with J gene TRBJ1-4; possible D gene TRBD1, 5 bases. V was shortened by 5 bases and J by 4 bases, with 11 bases between the two germline ends. CDR1 and CDR2 from the germline V gene are SEHNR and FQNEAQ (reference sequence). The CDR3 sequence is 14 residues long. This CDR3 reads CASSVGPDNEKLFF. The DNA for the CDR3 is TGTGCCAGCAGCGTGGGACCGGATAATGAAAAACTGTTTTTT. Based on the CDR3 plus reference TRBV7-9 and TRBJ1-4, the full variable domain is DTGVSQNPRHKITKRGQNVTFRCDPISEHNRLYWYRQTLGQGPEFLTYFQNEAQLEKSRLLSDRFSAERPKGSFSTLEIQRTEQGDSAMYLCASSVGPDNEKLFFGSGTQLSVL.

The chain carries TRBV7-2 and TRBJ2-5; 10 nucleotides align to TRBD2. CDR1 is SGHTA and CDR2 is FQGNSA in the germline V gene. J lost 5 bases, V lost 2 bases, and 8 bases had no gene match. The CDR3 has 16 amino acids. DNA for the CDR3: TGTGCCAGCAGCTTATCGGACCTAGCGGGAGTTGAGACCCAGTACTTC. It encodes CASSLSDLAGVETQYF.

In DNA, the CDR3 is TGTGCCAGCAGTCCCAGGGGTTTGATAGACGAGCAGTACTTC. Protein product: CASSPRGLIDEQYF. The V and J genes are TRBV28 and TRBJ2-7, with D possibly being TRBD1 (6 bases). The CDR3 is made up of 14 amino acids. The germline V and J ends were trimmed by 5 bases and 5 bases, with 16 bases remaining between them. The germline V gene has CDR1 MDHEN and CDR2 SYDVKM. The complete variable domain, with remaining parts taken from reference TRBV28 and TRBJ2-7, reads DVKVTQSSRYLVKRTGEKVFLECVQDMDHENMFWYRQDPGLGLRLIYFSYDVKMKEKGDIPEGYSVSREKKERFSLILESASTNQTSMYLCASSPRGLIDEQYFGPGTRLTVT.

The gene calls are TRBV5-4 and TRBJ2-1; 7 positions match TRBD2. The V gene's germline CDR1 is SGHNT and CDR2 YYREEE (reference sequence). The CDR3 length is 14 residues. J lost 9 bases, V lost 4 bases, and 10 bases had no gene match. DNA for the CDR3: TGTGCCAGCAGCGTAAGCGGGAACGACGTTGAGCAGTTCTTC. Amino acid sequence: CASSVSGNDVEQFF. Combining the CDR3 with reference TRBV5-4 and TRBJ2-1 gives the whole variable domain ETGVTQSPTHLIKTRGQQVTLRCSSQSGHNTVSWYQQALGQGPQFIFQYYREEENGRGNFPPRFSGLQFPNYSSELNVNALELDDSALYLCASSVSGNDVEQFFGPGTRLTVL.

This clone was seen just once. The rearrangement joins TRBV7-9 to TRBJ2-3; possibly TRBD2 for D (5 bases). This CDR3 is 16 amino acids long. Trimming shortened V by 1 base and J by 5 bases, and 16 bases separated the two germline ends. CDR1 is SEHNR, CDR2 FQNEAQ, per germline (reference sequence). The CDR3: CASSLGPPDYLDTQYF. For the CDR3, the DNA is TGTGCCAGCAGCTTAGGCCCCCCTGACTACTTAGATACGCAGTATTTT.

This rearrangement joins TRBV6-5 to TRBJ2-1, with 12 positions matching TRBD2. The germline CDR1 and CDR2 sequences are MNHEY and SVGAGI. V lost 6 bases to trimming and J lost 4 bases; unmatched junction nucleotides: 4. The CDR3 is 15 residues long. The DNA for the CDR3 is TGTGCCAGCAGCCTAGCGGGAGGGCTGTACAATGAGCAGTTCTTC. It codes for CASSLAGGLYNEQFF.

This clone appeared a single time. The CDR3 DNA reads TGTGCCAGCAGCCCCCCAGGGGGCGGGTACGAGCAGTACTTC. This encodes CASSPPGGGYEQYF. The rearrangement uses TRBV7-9 and TRBJ2-7, with 8 bases that match TRBD1. Germline V lookup: CDR1 SEHNR, CDR2 FQNEAQ (reference sequence). This CDR3 comprises 14 residues. The V segment lost 5 bases and the J segment 4 bases; nucleotides outside the gene matches: 7.

CDR3 amino acids: CASSYSTGQADEQFF. For the CDR3, the DNA is TGTGCCAGCAGTTACTCGACAGGACAGGCGGATGAGCAGTTCTTC. This rearrangement joins TRBV6-5 to TRBJ2-1; 7 bases fit TRBD1. The CDR3 is 15 amino acids. J gave up 8 bases and V 0 bases, and 7 bases lay outside the gene matches. Germline CDR1 is MNHEY and CDR2 is SVGAGI.

The gene calls are TRBV30 and TRBJ1-1; D gene unclear. Germline loops: CDR1 GTSNPN, CDR2 SVGIG (reference sequence). This CDR3 is 13 amino acids long. Trimming removed 0 bases at V and 7 bases at J, with 12 bases between. In DNA form, the CDR3 reads TGTGCCTGGAGTGTAAGGCCCTCAGTTGAAGCTTTCTTT. It codes for CAWSVRPSVEAFF.

Only one count was recorded for this clone. J is TRBJ2-5 and V is TRBV4-3, with D perhaps given as TRBD1 or TRBD2 (5 bases each). The germline V and J ends were trimmed by 0 bases and 4 bases, with 12 bases remaining between them. This CDR3 region has 15 residues. Germline-derived CDR1 and CDR2 are LGHNA and YSLEER. CDR3 nucleotides: TGCGCCAGCAGCCAAGATCGAGGGACGGGAGAGACCCAGTACTTC. This encodes CASSQDRGTGETQYF.

J is TRBJ2-5 and V is TRBV16; D is uncertain. Trimming took off 2 bases at V and 5 bases at J, with 12 bases between the two ends. CDR3 length equals 14 residues. Germline V gene data show CDR1 as KGHSY and CDR2 as FQNENV. CDR3 DNA sequence: TGTGCCAGCAGCCAAGGCAGGAGATCCGAGACCCAGTACTTC. Amino acid sequence: CASSQGRRSETQYF.

As to this clone: At one end, the junction sequence differs from germline, possibly due to a read error. This chain joins TRBV13 and TRBJ2-1; 13 bases align to TRBD2. CDR3 length equals 17 residues. Germline values: CDR1 PRHDT, CDR2 FYEKMQ (reference sequence). The CDR3 spells CASSSWTSGRSSNEQFF. CDR3 bases: TGTGCCAGCAGCTCCTGGACTAGCGGGAGATCCTCCAATGAGCAGTTCTTC.

The rearrangement uses TRBV15 and TRBJ2-1; unclear D gene. The CDR3 runs to 16 residues. CDR1 LNHNV and CDR2 YYDKDF come from the germline V gene (reference sequence). V lost 5 bases and J 0 bases, leaving 14 bases between the germline ends. The CDR3 loop is CATSSAEMSSYNEQFF. The DNA for the CDR3 is TGTGCCACCAGCTCGGCAGAGATGAGCTCCTACAATGAGCAGTTCTTC. Variable domain in full (rest from reference TRBV15 and TRBJ2-1): DAMVIQNPRYQVTQFGKPVTLSCSQTLNHNVMYWYQQKSSQAPKLLFHYYDKDFNNEADTPDNFQSRRPNTSFCFLDIRSPGLGDTAMYLCATSSAEMSSYNEQFFGPGTRLTVL.

CDR3 nucleotides: TGTGCCAGCAGTTCGGGACTAGCGGGAGTAACCTACAATGAGCAGTTCTTC. Its translation: CASSSGLAGVTYNEQFF. The rearrangement links TRBV28 to TRBJ2-1, with 14 bases lining up with TRBD2. The ends lost 4 bases at V and 2 bases at J; junction bases unmatched: 4. The CDR3 runs to 17 residues. The V gene's germline CDR1 is MDHEN and CDR2 SYDVKM.